The clone carrying this TCR beta chain was detected ten times or more. TCRdb used MiXCR to call clones anew from the PCR reads. The sample yields more than 12,000 clones, about a quarter seen once. The sample comes from a study of metastatic and nonmetastatic thyroid tumors. Every patient was untreated before thyroid surgery. After removal of 4 bases from V and 1 base from J, the junction contained 7 bases not matched to a gene. The CDR3 loop spans 18 amino acids. Germline loops: CDR1 LNHDA, CDR2 SQIVND (reference sequence). Specimen: tumor tissue. The chain recombines TRBV19 with TRBJ2-3, with TRBD2 matching 14 bases. This TCR was sampled from a female donor with papillary thyroid cancer or a benign thyroid nodule (not recorded which). Some clones in this sample may be carry-over from other donors' samples. The DNA of the CDR3 is TGTGCCAGTAGTAGAGGATGGGGACTAGCGGGAGGCACAGATACGCAGTATTTT. Amino acid sequence: CASSRGWGLAGGTDTQYF.